These 2 T cell receptor beta chains originate from one sample sequenced in a study of OX40 agonist ivuxolimab in advanced cancers. The method was immunoSEQ multiplex PCR; TCRdb's version includes in-frame clones alone and lacks a portion of them. The sample consists of about 73,000 clones, roughly nine tenths of them appearing once. This sample comprised CD4+ or CD8+ T cells sorted from blood, obtained in a trial of the OX40 agonist ivuxolimab. The receptor set was obtained from an adult with an advanced solid tumor such as melanoma, head and neck, liver or kidney cancer.

V gene TRBV11-2 combines with J gene TRBJ2-1; TRBD2 matches at 10 bases. V shed 4 bases, J shed 6 bases, and the junction held 9 bases outside the gene matches. Germline V gene sequence: CDR1 SGHAT, CDR2 FQNNGV. CDR3 length equals 16 residues. The CDR3 spells CASSSRPSGSGNEQFF. CDR3 in DNA: TGTGCCAGCAGCTCACGTCCTAGCGGGAGTGGCAATGAGCAGTTCTTC.

The chain uses TRBV5-6 and TRBJ1-2, with 7 positions matching TRBD1. V lost 7 bases and J lost 2; bases outside the gene matches: 2. CDR1 and CDR2 from the germline V gene are SGHDT and YYEEEE. The CDR3 extends over 12 amino acids. This CDR3 is CASEQGNYGYTF. The DNA of the CDR3 is TGTGCCAGCGAACAGGGGAACTATGGCTACACCTTC.